The subject of this entry is one T cell receptor (beta chain). Its antigen remains unidentified. The record originates from a study of shared clonotypes between healthy human individuals. Whole-study results and caveats: Measured sharing among donors was expected to vary with sequencing depth. Unshared clonotypes carried lower generation probabilities than those common to all four donors. Relative to memory subsets, naive subsets generally showed larger estimated richness.

Some 30,000 T cell genomes (approximately 210 ng DNA) went into each sorted-subset replicate. Sequencing used immunoSEQ multiplex PCR; TCRdb keeps in-frame clones, though not all of them. The table lists under 1,100,000 clones, approximately 68% of them singletons, with approximately 1.5% in the top ten. This CDR3 has 14 residues. V was pared by 4 bases and J by 7 bases, with 11 bases between. CDR1 and CDR2 (germline): MNHEY, SVGAGI. Sequenced sample: memory CD4+ T cells sorted from blood. Subset defined: CD45RA-negative fraction. The sequence came from a man aged 18 to 30 in good health. The chain joins TRBV6-5 to TRBJ1-6; D might be TRBD1 (6 bases). The CDR3 loop reads CASSLGQTNSPLHF. The CDR3 nucleotides are TGTGCCAGCAGTTTAGGACAGACAAATTCACCCCTCCACTTT.